This T cell receptor beta chain was observed in a study of T cell clones after liver transplantation. Looking at the study overall: Immunosuppression withdrawal was tried within 2 years after liver transplantation in this trial. At least one year of complete immunosuppression withdrawal without enzymes over twice normal defined tolerance. General observations from the study: Migration into the graft, not deletion, may explain lost graft donor-reactive T cells.

Concerning this clone itself: The target antigen is unknown.

The CDR3 is made up of 13 amino acids. Germline V gives CDR1 SGHRS, CDR2 YFSETQ. V was shortened by 5 bases and J by 7 bases, with 13 bases between the two germline ends. Sequencing used immunoSEQ multiplex PCR; TCRdb keeps in-frame clones, though not all of them. The sample holds 68,000 or so clones; about four fifths are singletons and the top ten take about 0.63%. The V gene is TRBV5-1, the J gene TRBJ2-4; D unresolved. The specimen comprised CD4+ T cells from blood, sampled before liver transplant. This sequence originates from a human donor who received a liver transplant. CDR3 loop: CASRETLGNIQYF. CDR3 nucleotide sequence: TGCGCCAGCAGGGAAACCCTCGGGAACATTCAGTACTTC.